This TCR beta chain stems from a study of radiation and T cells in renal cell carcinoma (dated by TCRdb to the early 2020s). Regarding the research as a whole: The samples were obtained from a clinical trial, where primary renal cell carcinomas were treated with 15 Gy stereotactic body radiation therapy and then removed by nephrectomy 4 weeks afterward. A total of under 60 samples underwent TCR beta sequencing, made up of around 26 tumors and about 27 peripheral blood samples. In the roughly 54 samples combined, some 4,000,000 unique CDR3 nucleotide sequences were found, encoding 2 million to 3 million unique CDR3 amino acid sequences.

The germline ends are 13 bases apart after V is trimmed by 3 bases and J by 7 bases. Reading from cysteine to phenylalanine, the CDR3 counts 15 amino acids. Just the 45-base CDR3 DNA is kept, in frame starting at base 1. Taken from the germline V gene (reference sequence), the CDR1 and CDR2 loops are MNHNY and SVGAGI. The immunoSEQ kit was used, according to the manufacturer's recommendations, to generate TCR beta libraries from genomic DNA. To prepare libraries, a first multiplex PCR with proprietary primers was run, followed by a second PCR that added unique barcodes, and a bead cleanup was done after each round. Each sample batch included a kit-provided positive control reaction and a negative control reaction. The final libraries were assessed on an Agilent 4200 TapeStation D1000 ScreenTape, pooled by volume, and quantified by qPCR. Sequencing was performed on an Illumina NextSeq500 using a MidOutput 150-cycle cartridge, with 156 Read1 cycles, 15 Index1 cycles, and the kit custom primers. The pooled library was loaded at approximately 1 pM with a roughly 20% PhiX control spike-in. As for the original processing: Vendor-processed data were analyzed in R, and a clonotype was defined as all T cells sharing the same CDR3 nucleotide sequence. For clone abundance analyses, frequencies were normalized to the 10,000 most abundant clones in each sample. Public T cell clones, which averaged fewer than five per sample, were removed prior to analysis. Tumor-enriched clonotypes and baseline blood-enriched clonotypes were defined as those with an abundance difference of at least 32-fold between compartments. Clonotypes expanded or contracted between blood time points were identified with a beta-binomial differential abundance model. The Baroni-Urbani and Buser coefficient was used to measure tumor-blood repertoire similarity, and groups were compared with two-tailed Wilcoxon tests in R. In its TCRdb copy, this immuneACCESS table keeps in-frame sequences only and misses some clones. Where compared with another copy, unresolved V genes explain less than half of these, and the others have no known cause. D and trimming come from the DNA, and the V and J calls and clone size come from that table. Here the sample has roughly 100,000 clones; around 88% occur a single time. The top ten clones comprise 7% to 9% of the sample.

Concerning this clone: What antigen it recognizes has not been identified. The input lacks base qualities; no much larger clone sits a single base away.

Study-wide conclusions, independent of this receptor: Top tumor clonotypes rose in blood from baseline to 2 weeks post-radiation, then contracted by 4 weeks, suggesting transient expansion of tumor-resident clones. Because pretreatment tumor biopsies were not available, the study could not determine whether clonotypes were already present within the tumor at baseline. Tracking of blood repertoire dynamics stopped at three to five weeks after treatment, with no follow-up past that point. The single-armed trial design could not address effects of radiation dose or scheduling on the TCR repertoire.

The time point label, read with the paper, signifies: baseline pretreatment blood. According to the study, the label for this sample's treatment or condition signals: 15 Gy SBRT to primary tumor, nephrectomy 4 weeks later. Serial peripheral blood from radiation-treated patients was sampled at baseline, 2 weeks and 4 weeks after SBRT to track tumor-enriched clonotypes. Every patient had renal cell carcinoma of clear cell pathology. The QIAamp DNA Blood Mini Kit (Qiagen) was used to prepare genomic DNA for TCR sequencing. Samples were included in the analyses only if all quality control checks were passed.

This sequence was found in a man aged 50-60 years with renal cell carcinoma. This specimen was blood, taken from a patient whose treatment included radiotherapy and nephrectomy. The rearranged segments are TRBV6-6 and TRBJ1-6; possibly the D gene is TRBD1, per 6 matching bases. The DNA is TGTGCCAGCAGTTATGGGGGGCCCCAGAATTCACCCCTCCACTTT. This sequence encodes CASSYGGPQNSPLHF.